These T cell receptor beta chains were read from a single sample in a study of blood T cell repertoires in COVID-19. The method was immunoSEQ multiplex PCR; TCRdb's version includes in-frame clones alone and lacks a portion of them. The sample carries a few hundred thousand clones, about 81% recorded once. The sample was PBMCs or T cells enriched from blood (not recorded which). The receptors were gathered from a man aged 40-49 years who had recovered from COVID-19. The CDR3 runs from the conserved cysteine through the conserved F or W. A D gene is named only where the DNA matches it firmly. Where a row states a size, it is once, few, many or the class of an expanded clone; other rows omit it.

clone_size j_call d_call v_call cdr3_aa cdr3_nt
. TRBJ1-3 . TRBV2 CASSDRVSGNTIYF TGTGCCAGCAGTGACAGGGTCTCCGGAAACACCATATATTTT
. TRBJ1-5 . TRBV5-1 CASSLGQLGQPQHF TGCGCCAGCAGCTTGGGACAGCTCGGTCAGCCCCAGCATTTT
. TRBJ1-4 . TRBV3-1/TRBV3-2 CASSPPGGEKLFF TGTGCCAGCAGCCCACCCGGAGGTGAAAAACTGTTTTTT
few TRBJ1-2 . TRBV29-1 CSVVGGSDYGYTF TGCAGCGTTGTCGGGGGATCTGACTATGGCTACACCTTC
. TRBJ1-5 TRBD1 TRBV19 CASSPTGQGYSNQPQHF TGTGCCAGTAGTCCCACGGGACAGGGATATAGCAATCAGCCCCAGCATTTT
. TRBJ2-5 TRBD2 TRBV11-2 CASSPRGGEQETQYF TGTGCCAGCAGCCCCCGGGGAGGGGAGCAAGAGACCCAGTACTTC
. TRBJ2-5 . TRBV14 CASSRVRGLGQETQYF TGTGCCAGCAGCCGCGTAAGAGGGTTGGGACAAGAGACCCAGTACTTC
few TRBJ2-7 . TRBV5-5 CASSVEGMQYF TGTGCCAGCAGCGTGGAGGGGATGCAGTACTTC
. TRBJ1-2 TRBD1 TRBV5-4 CASSPGGGNYGYTF TGTGCCAGCAGCCCCGGAGGGGGCAACTATGGCTACACCTTC
. TRBJ2-5 . TRBV9 CASSVEGTGYAGVGETQYF TGTGCCAGCAGCGTAGAGGGAACAGGGTACGCTGGGGTCGGGGAGACCCAGTACTTC
. TRBJ1-1 . TRBV18 CASSPGTKTEAFF TGTGCCAGCTCACCCGGGACAAAGACTGAAGCTTTCTTT
. TRBJ2-7 TRBD2 TRBV12-5 CASARGGLAGGPSSYEQYF TGTGCTAGTGCTAGGGGTGGGCTAGCGGGAGGGCCTAGCTCCTACGAGCAGTACTTC
once TRBJ1-3 TRBD1 TRBV5-1 CASSSPGQVGNTIYF TGCGCCAGCAGCTCCCCGGGACAGGTTGGAAACACCATATATTTT
. TRBJ1-2 . TRBV27 CASTRMGLGLYGYTF TGTGCCAGCACTCGTATGGGGTTGGGGCTCTATGGCTACACCTTC
. TRBJ2-3 . TRBV9 CASSPTGFLQDTQYF TGTGCCAGCAGCCCTACAGGATTTCTACAGGATACGCAGTATTTT
. TRBJ2-7 TRBD2 TRBV30 CARRVGAGAPYEQYF TGTGCCCGGCGTGTAGGTGCGGGAGCGCCCTACGAGCAGTACTTC
once TRBJ1-1 . TRBV11-3 CASSSSGAGGTEAFF TGTGCCAGCAGCTCTAGCGGGGCTGGGGGCACTGAAGCTTTCTTT
. TRBJ2-5 TRBD2 TRBV7-9 CASSPGTSGSYETQYF TGTGCCAGCAGCCCAGGGACTAGCGGGAGCTATGAGACCCAGTACTTC
. TRBJ2-1 . TRBV27 CASSFARVTYNEQFF TGTGCCAGCAGTTTTGCCAGGGTTACCTACAATGAGCAGTTCTTC
. TRBJ1-6 . TRBV7-8 CASSLFVTLGVSYNSPLHF TGTGCCAGCAGTCTTTTTGTTACCCTAGGTGTCTCCTATAATTCACCCCTCCACTTT
. TRBJ1-5 TRBD1 TRBV6-1 CASSGMTGNSNQPQHF TGTGCCAGCAGTGGGATGACAGGGAACAGCAATCAGCCCCAGCATTTT
. TRBJ1-1 . TRBV3-1/TRBV3-2 CASSHQRQAEAFF TGTGCCAGCAGCCATCAGCGACAGGCTGAAGCTTTCTTT
many TRBJ2-7 TRBD1 TRBV27 CASARRTGRYYEQYF TGTGCCAGCGCCAGAAGGACAGGGCGATACTACGAGCAGTACTTC
. TRBJ1-5 TRBD1 TRBV2 CASRPGQESPQPQHF TGTGCCAGCAGACCGGGACAGGAATCCCCTCAGCCCCAGCATTTT
. TRBJ2-3 . TRBV19 CASSGRGGNTDTQYF TGTGCCAGTAGTGGTCGGGGCGGGAATACAGATACGCAGTATTTT
. TRBJ2-3 TRBD2 TRBV5-1 CASMASGGTDTQYF TGCGCCAGCATGGCTAGCGGGGGCACAGATACGCAGTATTTT
once TRBJ1-6 TRBD1 TRBV7-9 CASSSTGGSSYNSPLHF TGTGCCAGCAGCTCCACAGGGGGGAGTTCCTATAATTCACCCCTCCACTTT
. TRBJ1-1 . TRBV12-3/TRBV12-4 CASTLNTGTEAFF TGTGCCAGCACCCTAAATACAGGCACTGAAGCTTTCTTT
. TRBJ2-4 . TRBV6-5 CASSLGADRNIQYF TGTGCCAGCAGTCTAGGGGCAGATAGAAACATTCAGTACTTC
. TRBJ1-4 . TRBV15 CATTLGGEKLFF TGTGCCACCACCCTCGGGGGAGAAAAACTGTTTTTT
. TRBJ1-2 . TRBV28 CASNHRDNYGYTF TGTGCCAGCAACCACAGGGACAACTATGGCTACACCTTC
. TRBJ2-7 TRBD1 TRBV7-7 CASSPGTGIYEQYF TGTGCCAGCAGCCCCGGGACAGGGATTTACGAGCAGTACTTC
many TRBJ1-6 . TRBV29-1 CSVGRPGGPLHF TGCAGCGTTGGCAGGCCCGGTGGACCCCTCCACTTT
. TRBJ2-5 . TRBV2 CASSETRMRDQYF TGTGCCAGCAGTGAAACGCGGATGCGAGACCAGTACTTC
. TRBJ1-2 TRBD1 TRBV19 CASVSGQGDYGYTF TGTGCCAGTGTTTCGGGACAGGGAGACTATGGCTACACCTTC
. TRBJ1-2 TRBD1 TRBV9 CASSGAGQGQGYTF TGTGCCAGCAGCGGAGCAGGACAGGGTCAGGGCTACACCTTC
. TRBJ2-1 . TRBV9 CASSVGGVRDNEQFF TGTGCCAGCAGCGTAGGTGGAGTGAGGGACAATGAGCAGTTCTTC
. TRBJ1-1 . TRBV11-2 CASSPGKNTEAFF TGTGCCAGCAGCCCGGGTAAGAACACTGAAGCTTTCTTT
once TRBJ2-5 TRBD2 TRBV5-4 CASSYGLAGGEETQYF TGTGCCAGCAGCTATGGACTAGCGGGAGGGGAGGAGACCCAGTACTTC
few TRBJ1-2 TRBD1 TRBV6-5 CASSPTGQGRSGYTF TGTGCCAGCAGTCCCACCGGACAGGGGAGATCTGGCTACACCTTC
. TRBJ2-1 . TRBV4-1 CASSQDRGAGISYNEQFF TGCGCCAGCAGCCAAGATAGAGGTGCAGGGATATCCTACAATGAGCAGTTCTTC
. TRBJ2-2 . TRBV4-1 CASSQALLAGTGELFF TGCGCCAGCAGCCAAGCACTACTCGCGGGAACCGGGGAGCTGTTTTTT
. TRBJ2-1 . TRBV30 CAWSVVVNEQFF TGTGCCTGGAGCGTTGTAGTTAATGAGCAGTTCTTC
. TRBJ2-1 TRBD1 TRBV12-5 CASGWVTGEIYNEQFF TGTGCTAGTGGTTGGGTGACAGGGGAAATTTACAATGAGCAGTTCTTC
. TRBJ2-2 . TRBV5-1 CASSLISGAGELFF TGCGCCAGCAGCTTAATCTCCGGGGCCGGGGAGCTGTTTTTT
. TRBJ1-4 . TRBV9 CASSVRPGPNEKLFF TGTGCCAGCAGCGTCCGCCCGGGTCCTAATGAAAAACTGTTTTTT
. TRBJ2-1 . TRBV27 CASTTVRKGLHNEQFF TGTGCCAGCACCACCGTCCGGAAGGGACTTCACAATGAGCAGTTCTTC
. TRBJ2-3 TRBD1 TRBV19 CASSARQGSVTDTQYF TGTGCCAGTAGTGCTCGACAGGGGTCAGTAACGGATACGCAGTATTTT
. TRBJ1-2 . TRBV5-1 CASSRLGGAYGYTF TGCGCCAGCAGCCGCTTAGGGGGGGCCTATGGCTACACCTTC
many TRBJ1-1 . TRBV29-1 CSVRSTEAFF TGCAGCGTTCGGAGCACTGAAGCTTTCTTT
. TRBJ2-1 TRBD2 TRBV3-1/TRBV3-2 CASSQDSLGGKQFF TGTGCCAGCAGCCAAGATTCCCTCGGGGGGAAGCAGTTCTTC
. TRBJ1-5 . TRBV28 CASSFGGSNQPQHF TGTGCCAGCAGTTTCGGGGGAAGCAATCAGCCCCAGCATTTT
. TRBJ2-1 TRBD2 TRBV12-5 CASGTPRTSGNNEQFF TGTGCTAGTGGTACCCCTCGGACTAGCGGGAACAATGAGCAGTTCTTC